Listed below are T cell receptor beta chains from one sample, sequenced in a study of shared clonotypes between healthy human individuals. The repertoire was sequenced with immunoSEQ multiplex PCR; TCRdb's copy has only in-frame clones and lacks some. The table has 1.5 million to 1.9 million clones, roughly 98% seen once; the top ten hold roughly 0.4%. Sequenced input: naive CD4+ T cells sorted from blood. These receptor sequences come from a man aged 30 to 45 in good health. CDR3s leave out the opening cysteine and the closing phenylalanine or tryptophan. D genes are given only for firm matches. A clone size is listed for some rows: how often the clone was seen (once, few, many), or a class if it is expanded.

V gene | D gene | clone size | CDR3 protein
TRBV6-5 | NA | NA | ASSAPETQY
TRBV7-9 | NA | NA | ASSSYTYGYT
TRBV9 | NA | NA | ASNLQGNNEQF
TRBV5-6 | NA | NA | ASSLVQGNSGNTIY
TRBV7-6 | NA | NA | ASSLDFKQY
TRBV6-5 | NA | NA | ASSTTVTNEKLF
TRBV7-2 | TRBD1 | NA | ASSLGPLGQNSYEQY
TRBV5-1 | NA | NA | ASSLGGTAYNEQF
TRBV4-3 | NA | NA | ASSQDLPGLGTDTQY
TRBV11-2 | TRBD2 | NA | ASSRTSGSHLTYNEQF
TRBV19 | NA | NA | ATQRTEAF
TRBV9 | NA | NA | ASSVGGIVNNEQF
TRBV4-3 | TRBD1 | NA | ASSRAGGGDYQQY
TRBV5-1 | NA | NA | ASSWAVSETQY
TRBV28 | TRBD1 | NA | ASSLKDRVGI
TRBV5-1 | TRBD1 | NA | ASRKGQGYEQY
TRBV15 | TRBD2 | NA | ATSRTGREETQY
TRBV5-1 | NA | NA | ASSLEIGSYEQY
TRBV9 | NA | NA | ASSVGHLSYNEQF
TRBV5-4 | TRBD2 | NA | ASSGLAGLTDTQY
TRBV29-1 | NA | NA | SVVGGGYT
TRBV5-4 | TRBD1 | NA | ASSFRDSYGYT
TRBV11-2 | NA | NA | ASSLAGRETEAF
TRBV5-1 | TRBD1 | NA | ASGDRGRVYEQY
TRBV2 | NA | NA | AEGGSSYEQY
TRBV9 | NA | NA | ASSVSPEGLEQY
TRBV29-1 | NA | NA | SVGPGRSYGYT
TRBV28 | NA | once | ASSTWTVEKLF
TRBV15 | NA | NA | ATTLHRADTQY
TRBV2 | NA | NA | AAGPRTAGELF
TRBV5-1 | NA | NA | ASSLVRQFPSYEQY
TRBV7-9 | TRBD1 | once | ASSPRDSGYEQY
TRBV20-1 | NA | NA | SASVNEQF
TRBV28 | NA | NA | ASSFTRSPVTYEQY
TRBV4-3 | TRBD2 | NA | ASSLASGSSYNEQF
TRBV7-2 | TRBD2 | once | ASRGRREGRLQF
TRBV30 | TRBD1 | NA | ACLTGPGAVEKLF
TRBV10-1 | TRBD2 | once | ASSEPASGSFF
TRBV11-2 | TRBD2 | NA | ASSFHGLAGVTGELF
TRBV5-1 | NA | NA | ASSQQLGADTQY
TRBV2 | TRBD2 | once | ASSPSGLAFGTDTQY
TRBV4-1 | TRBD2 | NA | ASSQPSGRFLGGGDTQY
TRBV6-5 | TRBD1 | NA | ASKNDRGYEQF
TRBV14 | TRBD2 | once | ASSRYLSSGSTRDEQF
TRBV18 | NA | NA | ASSPQVDEQF
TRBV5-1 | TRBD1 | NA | ASSLPGQFEY
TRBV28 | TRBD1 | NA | ASSSPGQGIDEQF
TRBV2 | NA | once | ASSEALTRQETQY
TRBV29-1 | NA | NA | SVGSRVSFREQF
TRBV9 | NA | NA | ASSVGAGQLGTEAF
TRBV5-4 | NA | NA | ASSLGDLSPGKETQY
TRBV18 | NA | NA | ASSLFTTGVTKPDTQY
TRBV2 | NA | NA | ASSRSSAAENEQY